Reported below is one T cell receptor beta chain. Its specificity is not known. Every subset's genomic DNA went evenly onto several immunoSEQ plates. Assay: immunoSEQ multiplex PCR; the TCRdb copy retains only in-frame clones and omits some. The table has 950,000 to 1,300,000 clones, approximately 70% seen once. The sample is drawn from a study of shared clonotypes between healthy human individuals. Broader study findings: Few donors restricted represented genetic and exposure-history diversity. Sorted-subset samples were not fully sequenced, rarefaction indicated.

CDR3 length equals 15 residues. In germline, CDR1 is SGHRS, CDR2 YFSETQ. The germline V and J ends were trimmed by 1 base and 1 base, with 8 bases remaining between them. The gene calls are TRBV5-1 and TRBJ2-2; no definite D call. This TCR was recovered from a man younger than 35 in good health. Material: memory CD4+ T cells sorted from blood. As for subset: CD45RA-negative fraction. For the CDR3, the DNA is TGCGCCAGCAGCTTGCTGGACCAGAACACCGGGGAGCTGTTTTTT. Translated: CASSLLDQNTGELFF.